These T cell receptor beta chains were read from a single sample in a study of T cells in localized non-small cell lung cancer. Assay used: immunoSEQ multiplex PCR; TCRdb lists only in-frame clones, some missing. The sample lists about 52,000 clones; more than 75% were seen once. Sample: PBMCs, taken before any cancer treatment. The receptors originated from a female donor with stage II lung adenocarcinoma. CDR3s include the opening cysteine and the closing phenylalanine or tryptophan. The D gene is left open where the match is weak. Size tells how often a clone was seen (once, few, many) or the class of an expanded clone, and some rows leave it out.

clone size	J gene	D gene	V gene	CDR3 protein	CDR3 DNA
-	TRBJ1-1	-	TRBV9	CASSLSTGTEAFF	TGTGCCAGCAGCTTATCGACGGGGACTGAAGCTTTCTTT
-	TRBJ2-5	TRBD1	TRBV5-8	CASSLVYGTGAQETQYF	TGTGCCAGCAGCTTGGTCTATGGGACAGGGGCACAAGAGACCCAGTACTTC
-	TRBJ1-5	-	TRBV7-9	CASSLAGVNQPQHF	TGTGCCAGCAGCTTAGCAGGAGTGAATCAGCCCCAGCATTTT
-	TRBJ1-5	-	TRBV7-8	CASSLAAATSQPQHF	TGTGCCAGCAGCTTAGCGGCAGCGACGAGTCAGCCCCAGCATTTT
-	TRBJ1-2	-	TRBV4-1	CASSPPGGILSYGYTF	TGCGCCAGCAGCCCACCAGGAGGGATTCTCTCCTATGGCTACACCTTC
-	TRBJ2-4	TRBD2	TRBV4-1	CASSQMGGSAKNIQYF	TGCGCCAGCAGCCAAATGGGGGGGTCGGCCAAAAACATTCAGTACTTC
once	TRBJ1-5	-	TRBV2	CASRVDISNQPQHF	TGTGCCAGCAGGGTCGACATTAGCAATCAGCCCCAGCATTTT
-	TRBJ2-1	-	TRBV4-1	CASSHLDNEQFF	TGCGCCAGCAGCCACCTAGACAATGAGCAGTTCTTC
-	TRBJ2-1	-	TRBV19	CASSILGAREQFF	TGTGCCAGTAGTATCTTGGGGGCGCGAGAGCAGTTCTTC
-	TRBJ2-3	TRBD2	TRBV29-1	CSVPGGAGTDTQYF	TGCAGCGTGCCCGGGGGGGCCGGCACAGATACGCAGTATTTT
-	TRBJ2-3	TRBD2	TRBV4-1	CASSQGGLAGGTDTQYF	TGCGCCAGCAGCCAAGGCGGACTAGCGGGGGGCACAGATACGCAGTATTTT
-	TRBJ1-2	-	TRBV5-1	CASSLGTERNYGYTF	TGCGCCAGCAGCTTGGGGACAGAAAGGAACTATGGCTACACCTTC
-	TRBJ2-1	TRBD1	TRBV11-3	CASSPGQGVTISYNEQFF	TGTGCCAGCAGCCCCGGACAGGGGGTGACCATCTCCTACAATGAGCAGTTCTTC